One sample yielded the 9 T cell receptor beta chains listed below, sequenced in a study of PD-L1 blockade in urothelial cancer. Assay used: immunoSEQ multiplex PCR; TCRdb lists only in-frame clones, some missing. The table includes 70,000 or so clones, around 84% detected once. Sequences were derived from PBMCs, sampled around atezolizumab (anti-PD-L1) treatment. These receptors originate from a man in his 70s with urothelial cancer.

CDR3 nucleotides: TGTGCCAGCAGTTTATCGATATGGCGGGTAGCCAAAAACATTCAGTACTTC. Translation: CASSLSIWRVAKNIQYF. The chain employs TRBV27 and TRBJ2-4; possibly TRBD2 for D (5 bases). The CDR3 is made up of 17 amino acids. V gave up 0 bases and J gave up 0 bases, with 12 bases separating them. Germline V gene sequence: CDR1 MNHEY, CDR2 SMNVEV (reference sequence).

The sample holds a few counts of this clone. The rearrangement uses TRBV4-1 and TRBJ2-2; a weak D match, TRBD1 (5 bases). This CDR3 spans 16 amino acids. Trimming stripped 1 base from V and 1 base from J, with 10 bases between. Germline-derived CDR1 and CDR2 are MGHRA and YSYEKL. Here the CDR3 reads CASSQGGFENTGELFF. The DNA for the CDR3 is TGCGCCAGCAGCCAAGGGGGCTTCGAGAACACCGGGGAGCTGTTTTTT.

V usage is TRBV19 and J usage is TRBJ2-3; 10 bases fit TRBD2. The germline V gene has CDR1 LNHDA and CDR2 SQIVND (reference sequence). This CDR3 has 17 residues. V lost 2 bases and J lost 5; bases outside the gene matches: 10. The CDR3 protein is CASSISRSGRAEDTQYF. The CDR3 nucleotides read TGTGCCAGTAGTATATCTAGGAGCGGGAGGGCCGAAGATACGCAGTATTTT. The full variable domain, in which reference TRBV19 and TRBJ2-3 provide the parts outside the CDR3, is DGGITQSPKYLFRKEGQNVTLSCEQNLNHDAMYWYRQDPGQGLRLIYYSQIVNDFQKGDIAEGYSVSREKKESFPLTVTSAQKNPTAFYLCASSISRSGRAEDTQYFGPGTRLTVL.

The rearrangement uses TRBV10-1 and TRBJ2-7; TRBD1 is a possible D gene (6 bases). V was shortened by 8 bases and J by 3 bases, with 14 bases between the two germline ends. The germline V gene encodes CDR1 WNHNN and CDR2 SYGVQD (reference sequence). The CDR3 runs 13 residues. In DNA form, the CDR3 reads TGCGCCAGCCCCTCCAGGGGTATCTACGAGCAGTACTTC. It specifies CASPSRGIYEQYF.

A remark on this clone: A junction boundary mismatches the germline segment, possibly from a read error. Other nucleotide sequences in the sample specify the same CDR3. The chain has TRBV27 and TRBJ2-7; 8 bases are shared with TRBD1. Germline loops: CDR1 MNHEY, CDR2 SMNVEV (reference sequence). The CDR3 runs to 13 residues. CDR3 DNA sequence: TGTGCCAGCAGCCGACAGGGGTCCTACGCGCAGTACTTC. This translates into CASSRQGSYAQYF.

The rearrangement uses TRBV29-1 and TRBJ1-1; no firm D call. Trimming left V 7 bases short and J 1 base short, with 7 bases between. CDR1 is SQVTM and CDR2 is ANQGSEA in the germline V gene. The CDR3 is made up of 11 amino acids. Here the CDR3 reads CSAPGNTEAFF. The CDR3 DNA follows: TGCAGCGCCCCGGGGAACACTGAAGCTTTCTTT. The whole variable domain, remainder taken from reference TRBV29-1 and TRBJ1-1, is SAVISQKPSRDICQRGTSLTIQCQVDSQVTMMFWYRQQPGQSLTLIATANQGSEATYESGFVIDKFPISRPNLTFSTLTVSNMSPEDSSIYLCSAPGNTEAFFGQGTRLTVV.

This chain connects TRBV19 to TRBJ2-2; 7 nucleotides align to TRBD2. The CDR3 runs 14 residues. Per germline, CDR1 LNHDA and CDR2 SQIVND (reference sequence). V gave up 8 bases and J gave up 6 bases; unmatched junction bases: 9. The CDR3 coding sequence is TGTGCCAGTTGGGCTAGCGGACCTGCCGGGGAGCTGTTTTTT. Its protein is CASWASGPAGELFF.

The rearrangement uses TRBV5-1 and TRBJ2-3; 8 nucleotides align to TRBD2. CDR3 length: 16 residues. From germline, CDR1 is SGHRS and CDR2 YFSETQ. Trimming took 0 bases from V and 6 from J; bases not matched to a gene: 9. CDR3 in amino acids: CASSLDSSGLADTQYF. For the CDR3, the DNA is TGCGCCAGCAGCTTGGATTCTAGCGGGTTAGCGGATACGCAGTATTTT.

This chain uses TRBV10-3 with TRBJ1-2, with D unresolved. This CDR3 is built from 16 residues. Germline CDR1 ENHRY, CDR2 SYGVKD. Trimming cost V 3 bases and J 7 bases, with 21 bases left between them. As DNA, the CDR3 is TGTGCCATCAGTGACATAGCCGTGGACTTATCGGGTGGCTACACCTTC. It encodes CAISDIAVDLSGGYTF.